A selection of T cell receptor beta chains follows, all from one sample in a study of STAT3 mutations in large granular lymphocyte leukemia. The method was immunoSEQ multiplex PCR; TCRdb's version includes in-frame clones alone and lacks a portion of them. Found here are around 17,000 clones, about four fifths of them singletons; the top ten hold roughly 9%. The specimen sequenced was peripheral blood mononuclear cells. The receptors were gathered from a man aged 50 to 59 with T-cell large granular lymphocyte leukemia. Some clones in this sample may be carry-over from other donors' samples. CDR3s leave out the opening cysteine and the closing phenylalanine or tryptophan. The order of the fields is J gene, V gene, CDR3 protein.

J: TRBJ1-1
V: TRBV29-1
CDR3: SVLNTEAF

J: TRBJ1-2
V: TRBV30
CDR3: AWIRRGALNYGYT

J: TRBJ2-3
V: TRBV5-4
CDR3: ASSFGTARKDTQY

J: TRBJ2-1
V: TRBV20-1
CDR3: SAKRGNEQF

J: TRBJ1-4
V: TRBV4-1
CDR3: ASSQTTNEKLF

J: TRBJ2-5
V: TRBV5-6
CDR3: ASSLGAGGKETQY

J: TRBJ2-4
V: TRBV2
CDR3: ASSDSPKNIQY

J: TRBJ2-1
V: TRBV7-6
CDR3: ASSLAGLQNEQF

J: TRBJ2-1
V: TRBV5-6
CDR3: ASSLGGGPKTYNEQF

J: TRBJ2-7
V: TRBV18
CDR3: ASSTPKAGQSSYEQY

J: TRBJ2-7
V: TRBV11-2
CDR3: ASSQRAGTVVYEQY

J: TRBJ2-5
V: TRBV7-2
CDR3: ASSRSSGSQAETQY

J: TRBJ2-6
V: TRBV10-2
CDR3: ASSPLAGEAGANVLT

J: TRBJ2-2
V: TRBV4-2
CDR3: ASSQGLSSGELF

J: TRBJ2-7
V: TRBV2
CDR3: ASSQALRGYEQY

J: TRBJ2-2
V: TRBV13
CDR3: ASSRGPGGGTGELF

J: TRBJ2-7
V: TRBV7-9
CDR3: ASNGGPEQY

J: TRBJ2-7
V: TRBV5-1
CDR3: ASSLDRGSGYEQY

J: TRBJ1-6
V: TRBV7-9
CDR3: ASSPPEDPGGPLH

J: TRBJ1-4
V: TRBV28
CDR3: ASSLGEKLF

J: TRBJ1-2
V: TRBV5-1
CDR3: ASSFDRGYT

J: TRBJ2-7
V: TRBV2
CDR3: ASSIEQGEQY

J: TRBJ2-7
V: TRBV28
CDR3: ASSREGGHYEQY

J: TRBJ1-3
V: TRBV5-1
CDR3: ASPTMGSLSGNTIY

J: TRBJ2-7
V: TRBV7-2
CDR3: ASSLRRGPHEQY

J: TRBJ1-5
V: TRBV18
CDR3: ASSPRGGNQPQH

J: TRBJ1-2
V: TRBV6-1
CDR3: ASSDPGGNYGYT

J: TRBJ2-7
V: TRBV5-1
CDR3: ASSYSGGGSYEQY

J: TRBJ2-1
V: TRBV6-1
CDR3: ASSWDWNYNEQF

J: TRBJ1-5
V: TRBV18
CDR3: ASSPGGNQPQH

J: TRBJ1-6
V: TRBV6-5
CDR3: ASSYSAFRPLH